The 14 T cell receptor beta chains reported below all come from one sample, sequenced in a study of blood T cell repertoires in COVID-19. Some clones are missing from TCRdb's copy, which holds only in-frame ones; the method was immunoSEQ multiplex PCR. The data hold hundreds of thousands of clones, with around 91% observed a single time. The sample comprised PBMCs or T cells enriched from blood (not recorded which). Receptor source: a man aged 30-40 years who had recovered from COVID-19.

The rearrangement links TRBV25-1 to TRBJ1-2, with no clear D. V was cut by 5 bases and J by 2 bases, with 9 bases left in between. The CDR3 has 13 residues. Germline lookup yields CDR1 MGHDK and CDR2 SYGVNS. In DNA form, the CDR3 reads TGTGCCAGCAGTAACACAGTCAACTATGGCTACACCTTC. Its protein product is CASSNTVNYGYTF.

J is TRBJ2-1 and V is TRBV7-9, with a possible D match to TRBD1 (6 bases). The germline gives CDR1 SEHNR, CDR2 FQNEAQ (reference sequence). The V end lost 3 bases, the J end lost 0 bases, and 9 bases lay between the germline ends. This CDR3 contains 15 residues. The CDR3 sequence is CASSFTGSSYNEQFF. The CDR3 coding sequence is TGTGCCAGCAGCTTCACAGGGAGCTCCTACAATGAGCAGTTCTTC.

The chain is built from TRBV28 and TRBJ2-4; D may be TRBD1 (6 bases). This CDR3 is built from 14 residues. The germline CDR1 and CDR2 sequences are MDHEN and SYDVKM. Deletions cut 4 bases from V and 0 bases from J, with 7 bases between. CDR3 nucleotides: TGTGCCAGCAGTTGGACAGTAGCCAAAAACATTCAGTACTTC. Translated, it gives CASSWTVAKNIQYF.

The genes are TRBV4-1 and TRBJ2-7, with TRBD2 matching over 7 bases. Germline assignment: CDR1 MGHRA and CDR2 YSYEKL. The CDR3 covers 15 residues. V was clipped by 6 bases and J by 2 bases; unmatched bases: 10. DNA of the CDR3: TGCGCCAGCAGTGAAATGGGGGGGTCCCCCTACGAGCAGTACTTC. Translating it yields CASSEMGGSPYEQYF.

The V gene is TRBV5-1, the J gene TRBJ1-6; no clear D. The CDR3 is 15 residues long. Per the germline V gene, CDR1 is SGHRS and CDR2 is YFSETQ. The germline V and J ends were trimmed by 5 bases and 6 bases, with 15 bases remaining between them. CDR3 residues: CASRRSADGNSPLHF. CDR3 coding DNA: TGCGCCAGCAGGCGGAGCGCAGATGGTAATTCACCCCTCCACTTT.

This sequence joins TRBV10-3 and TRBJ2-3; TRBD1 aligns across 7 bases. V was pared by 10 bases and J by 6 bases, with 4 bases of the junction left unmatched. The CDR3 spans 11 residues. Germline assignment: CDR1 ENHRY and CDR2 SYGVKD. The CDR3 protein is CATQGVDTQYF. The CDR3 DNA sequence: TGTGCCACCCAGGGGGTCGATACGCAGTATTTT.

The gene calls are TRBV29-1 and TRBJ2-1, with 8 bases identical to TRBD2. In germline, CDR1 is SQVTM, CDR2 ANQGSEA. This CDR3 comprises 15 residues. Trimming took 1 base from V and 1 from J; bases not matched to a gene: 3. CDR3 residues: CSVEVPSGSYNEQFF. Here the CDR3 DNA reads TGCAGCGTTGAAGTTCCTAGCGGGTCCTACAATGAGCAGTTCTTC.

The rearrangement joins TRBV14 to TRBJ2-5; D call uncertain. The CDR3 contains 13 residues. V shed 4 bases and J shed 4 bases, with 10 bases lying between them. Germline loops: CDR1 SGHDN, CDR2 FVKESK. The CDR3 DNA is TGTGCCAGCAGCCGCCCCTCGGGAGAGACCCAGTACTTC. It codes for CASSRPSGETQYF.

This chain links TRBV24-1 with TRBJ2-5, with 12 bases fitting TRBD2. V shed 3 bases, J shed 2 bases, and the junction held 3 bases outside the gene matches. There are 16 residues in the CDR3. Germline V gives CDR1 KGHDR, CDR2 SFDVKD. CDR3 nucleotides: TGTGCCACCAGTGATCCCGGACTAGCGGGGCAAGAGACCCAGTACTTC. This translates into CATSDPGLAGQETQYF.

For this clone: The sample contains more than one DNA sequence encoding this CDR3. The gene calls are TRBV2 and TRBJ2-5; D not certain. V lost 4 bases and J lost 5, with 5 bases in between. Per germline, CDR1 SNHLY and CDR2 FYNNEI. The CDR3 contains 11 residues. The CDR3 sequence is CASSARETQYF. The CDR3 coding sequence is TGTGCCAGCAGTGCGCGGGAGACCCAGTACTTC.

This chain uses TRBV10-3 with TRBJ2-2, with 7 bases that match TRBD2. V dropped 7 bases and J dropped 1; count of bases not matched to a gene: 6. Germline V lookup: CDR1 ENHRY, CDR2 SYGVKD. The CDR3 runs 15 residues. The CDR3 protein is CAITGERGNTGELFF. CDR3 nucleotides: TGTGCCATCACCGGGGAGCGGGGGAACACCGGGGAGCTGTTTTTT.

The chain's CDR3 is CSVGWGGETQYF. CDR3 coding DNA: TGCAGCGTAGGGTGGGGAGGGGAGACCCAGTACTTC. The gene calls are TRBV29-1 and TRBJ2-5, with 7 bases aligning to TRBD2. From germline, CDR1 is SQVTM and CDR2 ANQGSEA. Germline trimming cut 6 bases from V and 5 bases from J; bases unmatched to any gene: 6. The CDR3 is made up of 12 amino acids.

The chain combines TRBV7-9 with TRBJ1-6; D not certain. The CDR3 spans 13 residues. Germline CDR1 reads SEHNR; CDR2 reads FQNEAQ (reference sequence). V was clipped by 1 base and J by 9 bases, with 7 bases between them. CDR3 region: CASSLDGVSPLHF. The CDR3 DNA sequence: TGTGCCAGCAGCTTAGACGGAGTTTCACCCCTCCACTTT.

This chain uses TRBV16 with TRBJ2-7; 8 bases fit TRBD1. The germline CDR1 and CDR2 sequences are KGHSY and FQNENV. The CDR3 runs to 15 residues. The junction had 6 bases not matched to a gene; V was cut back by 2 bases and J by 3 bases. The CDR3 is CASSQPGQGIYEQYF. CDR3 sequence (DNA): TGTGCCAGCAGCCAACCCGGACAGGGTATCTACGAGCAGTACTTC.